A few counts support the clone carrying this T cell receptor (beta chain). Its cognate antigen is unknown. This specimen belongs to a study of T cells in Graves' hyperthyroidism and ophthalmopathy. Notes on the study in general: Most expanded thyroid clonotypes above 0.001 recurred in blood.

Uncontrolled infection, other autoimmune disease, pregnancy and lactation each barred patients from inclusion. Thyroid ultrasound and orbital computed tomography, with clinical symptoms and serum thyroxine and TRAb, informed diagnoses. Amplification yielded TCR beta CDR3 regions, with RNA transcripts as the source. RT-PCR in the first round (using the HTBI primer set) targeted the TCR CDR3. TCRdb called the multiplex PCR reads again in MiXCR, with one record for every CDR3 protein. The sample shows 460,000 or so distinct CDR3 sequences, under 15% of them seen only once. The receptor's source is a woman between 18 and 30 years old with Graves' hyperthyroidism. Sequenced sample: blood.

The CDR3 protein is CASTQREMNTEAFF. In DNA, the CDR3 is TGCGCCAGCACCCAGAGGGAAATGAACACTGAAGCTTTCTTT. The chain combines TRBV5-1 with TRBJ1-1; D gene unclear. Trimming stripped 6 bases from V and 0 bases from J, with 12 bases between. Per germline, CDR1 SGHRS and CDR2 YFSETQ. The CDR3 extends over 14 amino acids.